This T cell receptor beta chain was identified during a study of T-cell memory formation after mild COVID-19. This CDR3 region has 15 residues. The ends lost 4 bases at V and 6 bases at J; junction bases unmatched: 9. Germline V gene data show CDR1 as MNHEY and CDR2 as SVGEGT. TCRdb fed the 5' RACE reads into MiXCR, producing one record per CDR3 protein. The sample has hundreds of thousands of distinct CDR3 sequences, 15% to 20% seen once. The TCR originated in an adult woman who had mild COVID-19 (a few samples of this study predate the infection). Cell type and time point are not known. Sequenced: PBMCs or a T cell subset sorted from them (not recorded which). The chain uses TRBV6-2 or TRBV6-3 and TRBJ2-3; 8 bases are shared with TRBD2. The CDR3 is CASSSNGAGEDTQYF. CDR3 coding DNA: TGTGCCAGCAGTTCCAACGGAGCGGGAGAGGATACGCAGTATTTT.